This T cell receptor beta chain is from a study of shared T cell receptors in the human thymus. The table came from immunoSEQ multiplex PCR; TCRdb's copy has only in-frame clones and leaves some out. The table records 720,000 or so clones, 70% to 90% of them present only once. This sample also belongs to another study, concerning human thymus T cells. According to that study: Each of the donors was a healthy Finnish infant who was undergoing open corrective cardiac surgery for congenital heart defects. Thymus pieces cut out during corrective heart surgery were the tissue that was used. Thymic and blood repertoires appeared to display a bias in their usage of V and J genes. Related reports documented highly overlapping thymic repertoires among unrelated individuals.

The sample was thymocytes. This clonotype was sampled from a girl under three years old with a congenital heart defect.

CDR3 DNA: TGCGCCAGCAGCCCTCGGGGGGCGGCTGAAGCTTTCTTT. This sequence encodes CASSPRGAAEAFF. The genes are TRBV4-1 and TRBJ1-1; possibly TRBD1 for D (6 bases). The CDR3 contains 13 residues. The germline gives CDR1 MGHRA, CDR2 YSYEKL. With 4 bases removed from V and 6 bases from J, the gap between germline ends came to 12 bases.